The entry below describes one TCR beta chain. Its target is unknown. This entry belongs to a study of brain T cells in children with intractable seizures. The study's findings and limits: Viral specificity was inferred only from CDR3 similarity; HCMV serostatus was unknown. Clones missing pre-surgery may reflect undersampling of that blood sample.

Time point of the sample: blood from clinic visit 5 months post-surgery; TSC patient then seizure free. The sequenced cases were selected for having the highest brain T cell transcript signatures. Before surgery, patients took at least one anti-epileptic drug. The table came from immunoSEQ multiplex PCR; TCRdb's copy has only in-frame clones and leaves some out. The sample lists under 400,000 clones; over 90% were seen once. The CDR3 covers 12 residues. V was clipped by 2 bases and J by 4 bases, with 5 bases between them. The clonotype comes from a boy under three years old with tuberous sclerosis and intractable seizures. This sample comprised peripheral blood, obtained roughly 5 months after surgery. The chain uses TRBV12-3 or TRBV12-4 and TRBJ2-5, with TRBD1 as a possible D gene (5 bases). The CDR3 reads CASSLQGETQYF. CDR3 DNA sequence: TGTGCCAGCAGTTTACAGGGAGAGACCCAGTACTTC.